This T cell receptor (beta chain) was observed in a study of technical replicates of blood from a few donors. This clone was counted a single time. Germline V gene lookup returns CDR1 GTSNPN and CDR2 SVGIG (reference sequence). This CDR3 contains 12 residues. Trimming took 5 bases from V and 7 from J, leaving 14 bases between them. The method was immunoSEQ multiplex PCR; TCRdb's version includes in-frame clones alone and lacks a portion of them. The sample lists around 80,000 clones, about 91% occurring once. This receptor was taken from a human donor in good health. Sequenced input: T cells isolated from PBMCs. This chain uses TRBV30 with TRBJ1-1, with a possible D match to TRBD1 (5 bases). The CDR3 here is CAWGDGGNEAFF. The CDR3 coding sequence is TGTGCCTGGGGTGACGGGGGTAATGAAGCTTTCTTT.